The entry below gives a single T cell receptor (beta chain) sequence along with its context. Its antigen is not identified. The TCR beta library used iRepertoire HTBI primers with Arm-PCR amplification of CDR3. Each CDR3 protein is one row after TCRdb ran MiXCR on the multiplex PCR reads. The sample shows under 500,000 distinct CDR3 sequences, under 25% of them seen only once. The data were obtained in a study of regulatory T cells in long-lasting Graves disease. Study-level background: Treatment with antithyroid drugs for over 5 years, together with positive TSH receptor antibodies, meant persistent Graves' disease.

The time point is: persistent/refractory GD, antithyroid drugs over 5 years with positive TRAb. Following extraction of RNA from PBMCs, that RNA was used to make the TCR library. American Thyroid Association guidelines served as the basis for diagnosing Graves' disease. From an endocrinology department in Xi'an, China, came the patients. Whole-study findings and limits: Sample size, which was small, may have reduced accuracy.

The CDR3 contains 14 residues. Trimming removed 9 bases from V and 1 base from J; junction bases left unmatched: 4. CDR1 and CDR2 (germline): MNHNS, SASEGT. The sequences come from peripheral blood mononuclear cells (PBMCs), collected when the disease was refractory, from a patient treated with antithyroid drugs. The genes are TRBV6-1 and TRBJ2-2, with TRBD2 matching over 8 bases. This clonotype was sampled from a female donor with Graves disease. The CDR3 spells CASSTSENTGELFF. DNA of the CDR3: TGTGCCAGTTCGACTAGCGAGAACACCGGGGAGCTGTTTTTT.